Below are 21 T cell receptor beta chains sequenced from a single sample in a study of shared clonotypes between healthy human individuals. Clones were read by immunoSEQ multiplex PCR, and TCRdb kept only the in-frame ones, dropping some. Found here are hundreds of thousands of clones, approximately 71% of them singletons; the top ten hold around 12%. Sequencing was performed on PBMCs. These receptors all stem from a woman aged 40 to 50 in good health. Some clones in this sample may be carry-over from other donors' samples.

As concerns this clone: An end of the junction does not agree with germline; a read error may underlie this. The gene calls are TRBV7-7 and TRBJ2-5; 8 nucleotides match TRBD2. This CDR3 contains 13 residues. CDR1 and CDR2 from the germline V gene are SSHAT and FNYEAQ (reference sequence). The CDR3 spells CASSSGGQETQYF. In DNA, the CDR3 is TGTGCTAGCAGCTCGGGAGGGCAAGAGACCCAGTACTTC.

V is TRBV4-3 and J is TRBJ1-1, with D unclear. The V and J ends lost 0 bases and 1 base respectively, with 6 bases between them. This CDR3 spans 14 amino acids. Germline lookup yields CDR1 LGHNA and CDR2 YSLEER. The CDR3 is CASSQDRTNTEAFF. CDR3 nucleotides: TGCGCCAGCAGCCAAGACCGAACGAACACTGAAGCTTTCTTT.

This clone has a single count. This chain uses TRBV27 with TRBJ2-5, with 7 bases that match TRBD2. Judging by the DNA end, TRBJ2-7 fits better; the J call may be wrong. Germline V gives CDR1 MNHEY, CDR2 SMNVEV (reference sequence). The CDR3 length is 11 residues. The CDR3 DNA is TGTGCCAGCTGGGGGGGTTACGAGCAGTACTTC. As protein: CASWGGYEQYF.

The rearrangement uses TRBV14 and TRBJ2-1; a weak D match, TRBD1 (5 bases). The ends were cut back, 0 bases at V and 7 bases at J, with 13 bases in the middle. Germline V gene sequence: CDR1 SGHDN, CDR2 FVKESK. The CDR3 is made up of 15 amino acids. In nucleotides, the CDR3 is TGTGCCAGCAGCCAAGACAGGGTGTTAGGGAATGAGCAGTTCTTC. Its protein product is CASSQDRVLGNEQFF.

The J gene is TRBJ1-2, the V gene TRBV28; possibly TRBD1 for D (6 bases). The length of the CDR3 is 14 residues. With 5 bases removed from V and 4 bases from J, the gap between germline ends came to 14 bases. CDR1 and CDR2 from the germline V gene are MDHEN and SYDVKM. Here the CDR3 DNA reads TGTGCCAGCAGTCTGTTGGGGGCTTCCTATGGCTACACCTTC. It translates to CASSLLGASYGYTF.

As regards this clone: Being one base from a much bigger clone, this may be a read error. J is TRBJ1-2 and V is TRBV28; 8 bases match TRBD1. This CDR3 spans 15 amino acids. CDR1 and CDR2 from the germline V gene are MDHEN and SYDVKM. In DNA form, the CDR3 reads TGTGCCAGCAGACCCCCCGCAGGACAGGGTAGCGGCTACGCCTTC. This gives the protein CASRPPAGQGSGYAF.

This clone was recorded many times. Other DNA sequences in this sample translate to the same CDR3. The CDR3 spells CASSPSSGQETQYF. The CDR3 nucleotides read TGTGCCAGCAGCCCGTCTAGCGGACAAGAGACCCAGTACTTC. The gene calls are TRBV5-4 and TRBJ2-5; TRBD2 agrees at 7 bases. The CDR3 is 14 residues long. In germline, CDR1 is SGHNT, CDR2 YYREEE (reference sequence). V trimming: 4 bases; J trimming: 2 bases; junction bases outside the gene matches: 5.

V usage is TRBV25-1 and J usage is TRBJ1-2; maybe TRBD1 (6 bases). Germline values: CDR1 MGHDK, CDR2 SYGVNS. This CDR3 has 13 amino acids. Trimming left V 4 bases short and J 5 bases short, with 11 bases between. The CDR3 sequence is CASSAQGGYGYTF. The CDR3 DNA reads as TGTGCCAGCAGTGCTCAAGGGGGTTATGGCTACACCTTC.

This clone was found a few times. Written as DNA, the CDR3 is TGTGCCAGCAGCCATAGAAGCTCCTACAATGAGCAGTTCTTC. It codes for CASSHRSSYNEQFF. The chain joins TRBV27 to TRBJ2-1, with D hard to call. V was trimmed by 6 bases and J by 0 bases, leaving 9 bases between them. Germline V lookup: CDR1 MNHEY, CDR2 SMNVEV (reference sequence). This CDR3 spans 14 amino acids.

The chain joins TRBV7-9 to TRBJ2-2; D unclear. The CDR3 totals 16 residues. Germline V gene sequence: CDR1 SEHNR, CDR2 FQNEAQ (reference sequence). Deletions cut 7 bases from V and 0 bases from J, with 15 bases between. The CDR3 spells CASTALGNANTGELFF. CDR3 DNA sequence: TGTGCCAGCACAGCCCTGGGGAACGCGAACACCGGGGAGCTGTTTTTT.

This chain joins TRBV21-1 and TRBJ2-1; the table's TRBD2 call for D was not verified on the DNA. TRBV21-1 is a recognized pseudogene. The CDR3 has 19 residues. The CDR3 coding sequence is TGTGCCAGCAGCAAAGTTGCGAGGGATGCGGCTCACTCCTACAATGAGCAGTTCTTC. Residues: CASSKVARDAAHSYNEQFF.

The J gene is TRBJ2-7, the V gene TRBV27, with D perhaps assigned TRBD1 or TRBD2 (6 bases each). The V gene's germline CDR1 is MNHEY and CDR2 SMNVEV (reference sequence). V was pared by 6 bases and J by 5 bases, with 23 bases between. This CDR3 has 16 amino acids. DNA for the CDR3: TGTGCCAGCAGCCCCGGGGGCTGGGGGGCAGGTCACGAGCAGTACTTC. Amino acids: CASSPGGWGAGHEQYF.

The chain is built from TRBV10-3 and TRBJ2-2; D not resolved. V dropped 10 bases and J dropped 1 base, with 4 bases sitting between them. The CDR3 has 11 amino acids. Germline V CDR1 and CDR2: ENHRY, SYGVKD. CDR3: CATENTGELFF. DNA for the CDR3: TGTGCCACGGAGAACACCGGGGAGCTGTTTTTT.

The chain employs TRBV9 and TRBJ2-7; a weak D match, TRBD2 (5 bases). V lost 4 bases and J lost 0, with 8 bases in between. Germline CDR1 reads SGDLS; CDR2 reads YYNGEE. CDR3 length: 13 amino acids. The CDR3 is CASSIAPSYEQYF. In DNA, the CDR3 is TGTGCCAGCAGCATAGCGCCCTCCTACGAGCAGTACTTC. Full variable domain (remainder filled in from reference TRBV9 and TRBJ2-7): DSGVTQTPKHLITATGQRVTLRCSPRSGDLSVYWYQQSLDQGLQFLIQYYNGEERAKGNILERFSAQQFPDLHSELNLSSLELGDSALYFCASSIAPSYEQYFGPGTRLTVT.

The count of this clone is one. In DNA form, the CDR3 reads TGTGCCAGCAGCGTAGTAGGGACGAACACTGAAGCTTTCTTT. It encodes CASSVVGTNTEAFF. V gene TRBV9 combines with J gene TRBJ1-1, with D tentatively TRBD1 (5 bases). This CDR3 is built from 14 residues. V was shortened by 0 bases and J by 1 base, with 7 bases between the two germline ends. Germline CDR1 SGDLS, CDR2 YYNGEE.

The chain couples TRBV9 to TRBJ2-5; tentative D call: TRBD2 (6 bases). Trimming took off 5 bases at V and 11 bases at J, with 22 bases between the two ends. Germline CDR1 SGDLS, CDR2 YYNGEE. This CDR3 is 14 amino acids long. The CDR3: CASRAASASYEQYF. DNA for the CDR3: TGTGCCAGCAGGGCCGCTAGCGCCTCCTATGAGCAGTACTTC.

The CDR3 here is CASSYSISYEQYF. The CDR3 DNA reads TGTGCCAGCAGTTACTCCATCTCGTACGAGCAGTACTTC. This rearrangement joins TRBV6-5 to TRBJ2-7, with D unclear. The V and J ends lost 0 bases and 4 bases respectively, with 7 bases between them. The germline CDR1 and CDR2 sequences are MNHEY and SVGAGI. This CDR3 region has 13 residues.

CDR3 residues: CSVAQGGYGYTF. CDR3 nucleotide sequence: TGCAGCGTTGCACAGGGTGGCTATGGCTACACCTTC. The J gene is TRBJ1-2, the V gene TRBV29-1; D perhaps matches TRBD1 (6 bases). The V end was cut by 4 bases, the J end by 4 bases, with 10 bases between. Per the germline V gene, CDR1 is SQVTM and CDR2 is ANQGSEA. The CDR3 runs 12 residues.

The CDR3 here is CASRDSASSYEQYF. Here the CDR3 DNA reads TGTGCCAGCAGGGATAGCGCCAGCTCCTACGAGCAGTACTTC. The chain uses TRBV6-6 and TRBJ2-7, with D perhaps TRBD2 (5 bases). Germline loops: CDR1 MNHNY, CDR2 SVGAGI (reference sequence). The CDR3 length is 14 residues. Trimming stripped 6 bases from V and 0 bases from J, with 12 bases between.

The rearrangement uses TRBV10-3 and TRBJ1-5, with D possibly matching TRBD1 (5 bases). CDR3 length equals 13 residues. Germline V gene data show CDR1 as ENHRY and CDR2 as SYGVKD. Trimming shortened V by 6 bases and J by 4 bases, and 10 bases separated the two germline ends. The CDR3 nucleotides are TGTGCCATCAGCCGGGACCCGAATCAGCCCCAGCATTTT. The encoded protein is CAISRDPNQPQHF.

The rearrangement links TRBV6-1 to TRBJ2-7, with D perhaps being TRBD1 or TRBD2 (5 bases each). The CDR3 has 15 amino acids. The V end lost 4 bases, the J end lost 2 bases, and 15 bases lay between the germline ends. CDR1 MNHNS and CDR2 SASEGT come from the germline V gene. CDR3 DNA: TGTGCCAGCAGTGCACCCGCAGGGAGCCCCTACGAGCAGTACTTC. This translates into CASSAPAGSPYEQYF.